The following is a T cell receptor beta chain sequence with its context. Trimming stripped 0 bases from V and 0 bases from J, with 23 bases between. There are 19 residues in the CDR3. The germline V gene has CDR1 GTSNPN and CDR2 SVGIG (reference sequence). These data belong to a study of blood T cell repertoires in COVID-19. Study-level background: COVID-19 samples, acute and convalescent, were from the United States, Italy and Spain. PBMCs, B-cell-depleted T cells, or T cells provided the cDNA or gDNA that made up the material.

Methods used by the authors: Reference gene primer amplification gave nucleated cell count estimates. Produced via immunoSEQ multiplex PCR; TCRdb's table is partial and in-frame only. That table gives V, J and clone size, and the DNA gave D and trimming. The sample has about 100,000 clones, more than 75% seen once. The specimen sequenced was peripheral blood. This receptor was taken from a man aged 25 to 40 in a cohort sampled during active COVID-19. The chain recombines TRBV30 with TRBJ2-5; possible D gene TRBD2, 6 bases. The CDR3 DNA sequence: TGTGCCTGGAGTGTACGTTCACGGGGGAGACCTCCGTACCAAGAGACCCAGTACTTC. Protein product: CAWSVRSRGRPPYQETQYF.